The present TCR beta chain was sequenced within a study of radiation and T cells in renal cell carcinoma. Only in-frame clones appear in the TCRdb table, and some are missing; sequencing was by immunoSEQ multiplex PCR. Here the sample spans about 100,000 clones, around 83% being singletons. The CDR3 consists of 15 residues. Trimming at V came to 4 bases and at J to 3 bases, leaving 7 bases not matched to a gene. Germline lookup yields CDR1 LGHNA and CDR2 YNFKEQ. Time point reported: blood 4 weeks post-SBRT, at nephrectomy. Treatment noted: 15 Gy SBRT to primary tumor, nephrectomy 4 weeks later. The tumor was a clear cell renal cell carcinoma.

Sequences were derived from blood, sampled from a patient whose treatment included radiotherapy and nephrectomy. The chain has TRBV4-2 and TRBJ2-7; 9 bases line up with TRBD2. This receptor was obtained from a man between 60 and 75 years old with renal cell carcinoma. The CDR3 sequence: CASSLELAGNYEQYF. CDR3 nucleotides: TGTGCCAGCAGCCTCGAGCTAGCGGGAAACTACGAGCAGTACTTC.